Reported below is one TCR beta chain. Measured with immunoSEQ multiplex PCR; TCRdb has only the in-frame clones, and not every one. The sample has 64,000 or so clones, roughly nine tenths seen once. The data stem from a study of PD-1 blockade in classical Hodgkin lymphoma. This CDR3 comprises 14 residues. V was trimmed by 5 bases and J by 1 base, leaving 11 bases between them. Germline loops: CDR1 SGHVS, CDR2 FQNEAQ. Specified time point: cycle 4 day 1 (C4D1), after five to seven weeks of nivolumab. Every patient was affected by relapse after autologous stem cell transplantation, while exposure to brentuximab vedotin was not uniform.

Sample: peripheral blood mononuclear cells (PBMCs), taken before the fourth cycle of nivolumab. This clonotype was sampled from a human donor with classical Hodgkin lymphoma. The V call is TRBV7-8, the J call TRBJ1-1; D perhaps matches TRBD1 (5 bases). DNA for the CDR3: TGTGCCAGCAGCCCCCGTCAGGGGAACACTGAAGCTTTCTTT. It codes for CASSPRQGNTEAFF.